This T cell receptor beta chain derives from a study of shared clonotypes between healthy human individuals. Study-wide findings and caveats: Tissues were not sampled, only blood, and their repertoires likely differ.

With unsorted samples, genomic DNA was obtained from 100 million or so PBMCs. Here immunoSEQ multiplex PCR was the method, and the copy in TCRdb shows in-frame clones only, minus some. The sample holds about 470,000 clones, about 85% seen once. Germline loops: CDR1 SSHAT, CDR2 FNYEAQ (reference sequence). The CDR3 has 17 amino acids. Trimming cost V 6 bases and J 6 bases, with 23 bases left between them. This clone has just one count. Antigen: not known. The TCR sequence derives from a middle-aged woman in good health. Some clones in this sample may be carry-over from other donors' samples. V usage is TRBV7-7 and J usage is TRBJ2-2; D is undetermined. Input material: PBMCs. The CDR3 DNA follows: TGTGCCAGCAGTCTAGGGATCCCAGCGTTAGGCTCCGGGGAGCTGTTTTTT. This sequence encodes CASSLGIPALGSGELFF.